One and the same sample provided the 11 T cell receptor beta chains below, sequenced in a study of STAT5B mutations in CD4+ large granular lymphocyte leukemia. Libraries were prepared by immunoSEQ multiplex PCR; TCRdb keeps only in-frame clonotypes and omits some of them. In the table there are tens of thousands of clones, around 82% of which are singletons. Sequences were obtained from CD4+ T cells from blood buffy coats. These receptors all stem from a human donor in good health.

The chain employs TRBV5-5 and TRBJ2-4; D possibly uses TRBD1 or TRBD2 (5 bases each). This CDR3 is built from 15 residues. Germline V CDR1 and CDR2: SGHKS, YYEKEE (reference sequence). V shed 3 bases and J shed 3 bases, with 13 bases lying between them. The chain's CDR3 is CASSWAGTDKNIQYF. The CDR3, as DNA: TGTGCCAGCAGCTGGGCCGGGACCGACAAAAACATTCAGTACTTC.

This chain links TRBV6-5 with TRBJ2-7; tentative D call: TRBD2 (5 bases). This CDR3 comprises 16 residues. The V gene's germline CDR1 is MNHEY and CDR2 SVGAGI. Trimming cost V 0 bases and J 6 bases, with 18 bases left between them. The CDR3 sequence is CASSYSSRTGNVEQYF. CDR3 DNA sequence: TGTGCCAGCAGTTACTCGTCCCGGACGGGGAATGTCGAGCAGTACTTC.

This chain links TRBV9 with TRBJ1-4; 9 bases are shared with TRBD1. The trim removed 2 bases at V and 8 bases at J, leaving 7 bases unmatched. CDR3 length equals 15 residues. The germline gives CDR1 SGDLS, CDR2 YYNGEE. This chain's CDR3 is CASSVPGQGEEKLFF. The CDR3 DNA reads TGTGCCAGCAGCGTCCCGGGACAGGGTGAGGAAAAACTGTTTTTT. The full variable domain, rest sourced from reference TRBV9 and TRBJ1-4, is DSGVTQTPKHLITATGQRVTLRCSPRSGDLSVYWYQQSLDQGLQFLIQYYNGEERAKGNILERFSAQQFPDLHSELNLSSLELGDSALYFCASSVPGQGEEKLFFGSGTQLSVL.

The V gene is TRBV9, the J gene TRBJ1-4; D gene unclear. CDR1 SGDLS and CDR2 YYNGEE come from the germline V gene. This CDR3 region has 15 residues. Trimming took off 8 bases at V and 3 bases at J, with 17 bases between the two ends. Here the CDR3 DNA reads TGTGCCAGTACCCTTGACGGGTTAGCTAATGAAAAACTGTTTTTT. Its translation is CASTLDGLANEKLFF.

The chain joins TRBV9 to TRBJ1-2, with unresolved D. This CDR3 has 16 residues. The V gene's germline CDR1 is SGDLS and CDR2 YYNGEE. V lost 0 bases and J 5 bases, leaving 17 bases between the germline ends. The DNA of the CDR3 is TGTGCCAGCAGCGTAGGGTCCCCCGCGGAGACGTATGGCTACACCTTC. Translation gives CASSVGSPAETYGYTF.

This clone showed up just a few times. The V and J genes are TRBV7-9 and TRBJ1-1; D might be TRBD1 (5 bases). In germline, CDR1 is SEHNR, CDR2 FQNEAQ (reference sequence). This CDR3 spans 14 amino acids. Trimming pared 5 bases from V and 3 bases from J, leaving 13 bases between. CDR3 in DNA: TGTGCCAGCAGCGCGGACCGGGGGGACACTGAAGCTTTCTTT. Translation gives CASSADRGDTEAFF.

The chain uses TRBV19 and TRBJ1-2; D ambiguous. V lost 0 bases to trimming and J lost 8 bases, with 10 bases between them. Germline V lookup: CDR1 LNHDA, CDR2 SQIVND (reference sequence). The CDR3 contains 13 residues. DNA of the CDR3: TGTGCCAGTAGTATAGAACCCTTTGGAGGCTACACCTTC. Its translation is CASSIEPFGGYTF.

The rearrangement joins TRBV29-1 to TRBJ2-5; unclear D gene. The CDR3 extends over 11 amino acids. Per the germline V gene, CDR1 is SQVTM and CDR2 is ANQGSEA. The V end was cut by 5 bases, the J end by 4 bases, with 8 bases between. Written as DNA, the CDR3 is TGCAGCGTTTTCTGGGGAGAGACCCAGTACTTC. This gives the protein CSVFWGETQYF.

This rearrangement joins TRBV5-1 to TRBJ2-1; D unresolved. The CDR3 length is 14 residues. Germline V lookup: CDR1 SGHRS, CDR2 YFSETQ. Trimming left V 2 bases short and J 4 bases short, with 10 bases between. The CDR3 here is CASSFDTVYNEQFF. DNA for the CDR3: TGCGCCAGCAGCTTTGACACGGTTTACAATGAGCAGTTCTTC.

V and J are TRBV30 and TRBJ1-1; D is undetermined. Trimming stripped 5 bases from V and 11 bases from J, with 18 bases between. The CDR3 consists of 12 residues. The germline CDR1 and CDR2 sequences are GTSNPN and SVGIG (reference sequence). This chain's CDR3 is CAWYGPHERAFF. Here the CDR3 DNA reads TGTGCCTGGTACGGGCCCCACGAGCGGGCTTTCTTT. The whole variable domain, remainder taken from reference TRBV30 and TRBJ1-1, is SQTIHQWPATLVQPVGSPLSLECTVEGTSNPNLYWYRQAAGRGLQLLFYSVGIGQISSEVPQNLSASRPQDRQFILSSKKLLLSDSGFYLCAWYGPHERAFFGQGTRLTVV.

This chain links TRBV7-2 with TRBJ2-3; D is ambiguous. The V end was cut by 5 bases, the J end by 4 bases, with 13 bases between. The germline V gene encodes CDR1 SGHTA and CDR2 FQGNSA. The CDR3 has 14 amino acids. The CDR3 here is CASSRWQVADTQYF. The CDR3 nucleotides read TGTGCCAGCAGCCGCTGGCAGGTCGCAGATACGCAGTATTTT.